The subject of this entry is one TCR beta chain. Assay used: immunoSEQ multiplex PCR; TCRdb lists only in-frame clones, some missing. The top ten clones hold roughly 0.23% of a sample with about 83,000 clones, approximately 94% of them seen once. This record comes from a study of technical replicates of blood from four donors. CDR3 size: 15 residues. Germline CDR1 SGHRS, CDR2 YFSETQ. J was trimmed by 1 base and V by 1 base; bases with no gene match: 4. V is TRBV5-1 and J is TRBJ1-1; TRBD1 aligns across 7 bases. Sequencing was performed on T cells isolated from PBMCs. The receptor was isolated from a human donor in good health. The DNA for the CDR3 is TGCGCCAGCAGCTTGAGACAGGGTCCGAACACTGAAGCTTTCTTT. Amino acids: CASSLRQGPNTEAFF.